The 2 T cell receptor beta chains in this list originate from one sample, sequenced in a study of blood T cell repertoires in COVID-19. TCRdb keeps only in-frame clones here, not all; method: immunoSEQ multiplex PCR. The data show about 420,000 clones, with roughly 90% seen just once and roughly 0.87% held by the top ten. The material sequenced was peripheral blood. These TCRs come from a young man with COVID-19, enrolled during active disease.

V is TRBV6-5 and J is TRBJ2-7, with D possibly TRBD1 on 6 matching bases. Trimming cost V 4 bases and J 4 bases, with 14 bases left between them. Looked up from germline, CDR1 is MNHEY and CDR2 is SVGAGI. The CDR3 consists of 14 residues. CDR3 sequence (DNA): TGTGCCAGCAGTTCCCCCGGGACACGATACGAGCAGTACTTC. This codes for CASSSPGTRYEQYF.

The chain has TRBV7-6 and TRBJ1-5; no firm D call. The germline CDR1 and CDR2 sequences are SGHVS and FNYEAQ. This CDR3 is 13 amino acids long. The V gene lost 6 bases and the J gene lost 1 base, with 7 bases spanning the gap. This chain's CDR3 is CASSLESNQPQHF. The CDR3 region has the DNA TGTGCCAGCAGTTTGGAGAGCAATCAGCCCCAGCATTTT. The full variable domain, completed using reference TRBV7-6 and TRBJ1-5, is GAGVSQSPRYKVTKRGQDVALRCDPISGHVSLYWYRQALGQGPEFLTYFNYEAQQDKSGLPNDRFSAERPEGSISTLTIQRTEQRDSAMYRCASSLESNQPQHFGDGTRLSIL.